A selection of T cell receptor beta chains follows, all from one sample in a study of shared clonotypes between healthy human individuals. TCRdb keeps only in-frame clones here, not all; method: immunoSEQ multiplex PCR. The data show some 2 million clones, roughly 94% seen once. Specimen: naive CD4+ T cells sorted from blood. Every receptor here comes from a man aged 18 to 30 in good health. Each CDR3 is given with its conserved first and last residue. A D gene is named only where the DNA matches it firmly. A clone size is listed for some rows: how often the clone was seen (once, few, many), or a class if it is expanded.

>TRBV19|.|TRBD1|TRBJ2-7
TGTGCCAGTAGCGACAGGGGACTGCTCTACGAGCAGTACTTC
CASSDRGLLYEQYF
>TRBV5-1|.|TRBD2|TRBJ2-7
TGCGCCAGCAGCAGCCTAACTAGCGGGTCGGGAGGGCAGTACTTC
CASSSLTSGSGGQYF
>TRBV6-6|.|.|TRBJ1-5
TGTGCCAGCAGTTCAGCAGGGCCGGCGATTCAGCCCCAGCATTTT
CASSSAGPAIQPQHF
>TRBV29-1|.|.|TRBJ1-5
TGCAGCGTTGAAGACGGTAATCAGCCCCAGCATTTT
CSVEDGNQPQHF
>TRBV6-5|.|TRBD2|TRBJ2-1
TGTGCCAGCAGGTACTTCGGACTAGCGGGAGATAGTGAGCAGTTCTTC
CASRYFGLAGDSEQFF
>TRBV28|.|TRBD2|TRBJ2-3
TGTGCCAGCAGTACCCCTAGCGGGGGTACAGATACGCAGTATTTT
CASSTPSGGTDTQYF
>TRBV7-2|.|.|TRBJ1-2
TGTGCCAGCACTTCTTCTCGGGAGTCTTATGGCTACACCTTC
CASTSSRESYGYTF
>TRBV29-1|.|TRBD2|TRBJ2-1
TGCAGCGTTGAACGCGGGAGCTCCTACAATGAGCAGTTCTTC
CSVERGSSYNEQFF
>TRBV7-2|.|.|TRBJ1-2
TGTGCCAGCAGCCGCCACAGGGAGGGGTTCTATGGCTACACCTTC
CASSRHREGFYGYTF
>TRBV30|.|.|TRBJ2-7
TGTGCCTGGAGTGTAAAGGGGGTTTCTTACGAGCAGTACTTC
CAWSVKGVSYEQYF
>TRBV5-1|.|TRBD1|TRBJ2-5
TGCGCCAGCAGGGAAGGGACAGGGAGGGAGACCCAGTACTTC
CASREGTGRETQYF
>TRBV6-4|few|.|TRBJ2-7
TGTGCCAGGGGGTCCTACGAGCAGTACTTC
CARGSYEQYF
>TRBV4-3|.|.|TRBJ1-1
TGCGCCAGCAGCCAAGAAAGGAACACTGAAGCTTTCTTT
CASSQERNTEAFF
>TRBV2|.|TRBD1|TRBJ2-7
TGTGCCAGCCGTCAGGGGGCCCACGAGCAGTACTTC
CASRQGAHEQYF
>TRBV27|.|.|TRBJ1-2
TGTGCCAGCAGTCTTAAATACAGCGGCTATGGCTACACCTTC
CASSLKYSGYGYTF
>TRBV2|.|TRBD1|TRBJ1-2
TGTGCCAGCAGTGGACAGGGGGCTTTCTATGGCTACACCTTC
CASSGQGAFYGYTF
>TRBV6-6|.|.|TRBJ2-7
TGTGCCAGCAGCCGGGGGTCTGGGCCACTAGTCTCCGAGCAGTACTTC
CASSRGSGPLVSEQYF
>TRBV18|.|TRBD1|TRBJ2-1
TGTGCCAGCTCACAAACGGGACAGGGCACTGAGCAGTTCTTC
CASSQTGQGTEQFF
>TRBV6-5|.|.|TRBJ2-7
TGTGCCAGCAGTTATAGGGGCCCGTCCTACGAGCAGTACTTC
CASSYRGPSYEQYF
>TRBV19|.|.|TRBJ1-5
TGTGCCAGCTCCCCTTGGGTATTCAATCAGCCCCAGCATTTT
CASSPWVFNQPQHF
>TRBV5-1|.|.|TRBJ2-1
TGCGCCAGCAGCTTGGTTGGGGCAACCTCCTACAATGAGCAGTTCTTC
CASSLVGATSYNEQFF
>TRBV6-6|once|.|TRBJ1-2
TGTGCCAGCAGTGCAGGATATGGCTACACCTTC
CASSAGYGYTF
>TRBV14|once|TRBD1|TRBJ1-1
TGTGCCAGCAGCCAAGCTAGGCACAGGGGGAACACTGAAGCTTTCTTT
CASSQARHRGNTEAFF
>TRBV6-1|.|.|TRBJ1-6
TGTGCCAGCAGATCGGACAGACTTTATAATTCACCCCTCCACTTT
CASRSDRLYNSPLHF
>TRBV6-5|.|TRBD1|TRBJ1-1
TGTGCCAGCAGCCTATCCGGGACAGTGAACACTGAAGCTTTCTTT
CASSLSGTVNTEAFF
>TRBV7-9|.|.|TRBJ2-7
TGTGCCAGCACTTCGCGGGACTCCTCCTACGAGCAGTACTTC
CASTSRDSSYEQYF
>TRBV5-6|once|TRBD1|TRBJ2-7
TGTGCCAGCAGCTTACCGGGACAGCAGTCCGAGCAGTACTTC
CASSLPGQQSEQYF
>TRBV9|.|.|TRBJ2-7
TGTGCCAGCAGCGTAGGGACGGGAAACTACGAGCAGTACTTC
CASSVGTGNYEQYF
>TRBV14|.|TRBD2|TRBJ2-5
TGTGCCAGCAGCCAAACAATACTAGCGGACCTCCAAGAGACCCAGTACTTC
CASSQTILADLQETQYF
>TRBV10-3|once|.|TRBJ1-2
TGTGCCATCAGTGAGATAACCGAAGCTAACTATGGCTACACCTTC
CAISEITEANYGYTF
>TRBV6-1|.|.|TRBJ2-2
TGTGCCAGCAGTGACGGGTTGGGTCCCGGGGAGCTGTTTTTT
CASSDGLGPGELFF
>TRBV29-1|once|.|TRBJ1-1
TGCAGCGTTGATTTGGCAGTTAAGGGCACTGAAGCTTTCTTT
CSVDLAVKGTEAFF
>TRBV9|.|.|TRBJ1-2
TGTGCCAGCAGCGACCAACCGAGGGGCTATGGCTACACCTTC
CASSDQPRGYGYTF
>TRBV6-5|.|.|TRBJ1-2
TGTGCCAGCAGTTCCCAGGGTACCTATGGCTACACCTTC
CASSSQGTYGYTF
>TRBV5-1|once|.|TRBJ1-1
TGCGCCAGCAGCCCGGTAGCGGGGGCGGTCACTGAAGCTTTCTTT
CASSPVAGAVTEAFF
>TRBV1|.|.|TRBJ2-7
TGCACCAGCAGCCAAGAAGAATTCGCGGGGCTCTACGAGCAGTACTTC
CTSSQEEFAGLYEQYF
>TRBV5-4|.|.|TRBJ2-1
TGTGCCAGCAGCTCCGGGGCTGGCGACAATGAGCAGTTCTTC
CASSSGAGDNEQFF
>TRBV30|once|.|TRBJ2-2
TGTGCCTGGAGTGAAGCGGGTTCTCCCCTGGGGGAGCTGTTTTTT
CAWSEAGSPLGELFF
>TRBV11-2|.|.|TRBJ2-7
TGTGCCAGCAGCTTAGGAGAGTACTACGAGCAGTACTTC
CASSLGEYYEQYF